This is a list of T cell receptor beta chains from one sample in a study of T-cell reconstitution after alpha-beta-depleted transplantation in children. Using its own MiXCR run on the PCR reads, TCRdb lists one record per CDR3 protein. The sample consists of around 300,000 distinct CDR3 sequences, around 7.1% of them appearing once. The source was peripheral blood, collected 360 days after TCRalphabeta/CD19-depleted stem cell transplant. These receptors came from a female patient younger than 10 who had a stem cell transplant for Fanconi anemia, so the T cells may come from the graft donor. The conserved cysteine and the conserved F or W are not part of the CDR3 here. The order of the fields is V gene, J gene, CDR3 protein.

v_call: TRBV5-1
j_call: TRBJ2-7
cdr3_aa: ASSLDNYEQY

v_call: TRBV5-6
j_call: TRBJ2-1
cdr3_aa: ASSRDFVKNEQF

v_call: TRBV11-3
j_call: TRBJ2-1
cdr3_aa: ASSGRDPGTYNEQF

v_call: TRBV4-2
j_call: TRBJ2-1
cdr3_aa: ASSQASSGNEQF

v_call: TRBV6-1
j_call: TRBJ2-3
cdr3_aa: ASSRRNFSTDTQY

v_call: TRBV7-9
j_call: TRBJ1-1
cdr3_aa: ASRPSLGGFTEAF

v_call: TRBV4-2
j_call: TRBJ2-4
cdr3_aa: ASSQENQGISKNIQY

v_call: TRBV24-1
j_call: TRBJ2-5
cdr3_aa: ATRGNRPNQETQY

v_call: TRBV4-3
j_call: TRBJ1-6
cdr3_aa: ASSQDRESSNSPLH

v_call: TRBV20-1
j_call: TRBJ1-2
cdr3_aa: SALTDNYGYT

v_call: TRBV9
j_call: TRBJ2-1
cdr3_aa: ASSVAGHHNEQF

v_call: TRBV11-1
j_call: TRBJ2-3
cdr3_aa: ASSPTLGLAGGRTDTQY

v_call: TRBV12-3/TRBV12-4
j_call: TRBJ1-5
cdr3_aa: ASSRIRGGHSNQPQH

v_call: TRBV5-1
j_call: TRBJ1-2
cdr3_aa: ASSPRGRSNYGYT

v_call: TRBV10-3
j_call: TRBJ1-5
cdr3_aa: AIPTGTYSNQPQH

v_call: TRBV28
j_call: TRBJ1-2
cdr3_aa: ASSFPGPGYT

v_call: TRBV5-6
j_call: TRBJ1-1
cdr3_aa: ASSLFTQVGTEAF

v_call: TRBV20-1
j_call: TRBJ2-2
cdr3_aa: SVRGLAGGLSAGELF

v_call: TRBV27
j_call: TRBJ1-1
cdr3_aa: ASSLEAPGARRNTEAF

v_call: TRBV12-3/TRBV12-4
j_call: TRBJ1-1
cdr3_aa: ASSLPVNSLETEAF

v_call: TRBV7-2
j_call: TRBJ2-1
cdr3_aa: ASSLDVVNRFFEQF

v_call: TRBV4-2
j_call: TRBJ2-7
cdr3_aa: ASSLTTGPREQY

v_call: TRBV3-1
j_call: TRBJ2-7
cdr3_aa: ASRRTGGSSYEQY

v_call: TRBV5-1
j_call: TRBJ2-5
cdr3_aa: ASSPIFGGTQY

v_call: TRBV7-9
j_call: TRBJ2-1
cdr3_aa: ASSLWDRGREQF

v_call: TRBV6-1
j_call: TRBJ2-4
cdr3_aa: ASSPRVSTKTKNIQY

v_call: TRBV3-1
j_call: TRBJ2-7
cdr3_aa: ASSQVIGTLSYEQY

v_call: TRBV12-3/TRBV12-4
j_call: TRBJ2-7
cdr3_aa: ASSAGAYEQY

v_call: TRBV4-2
j_call: TRBJ2-1
cdr3_aa: ASSQDQAGDYNEQF

v_call: TRBV28
j_call: TRBJ2-3
cdr3_aa: ASSLDRAGGTDTQY

v_call: TRBV12-3/TRBV12-4
j_call: TRBJ2-7
cdr3_aa: ASSFGGLIGYEQY

v_call: TRBV4-2
j_call: TRBJ2-5
cdr3_aa: ASSQVTGWETQY

v_call: TRBV28
j_call: TRBJ1-1
cdr3_aa: ASRGTGENTEAF

v_call: TRBV28
j_call: TRBJ2-7
cdr3_aa: ASSLGLEVAEQY

v_call: TRBV7-2
j_call: TRBJ1-2
cdr3_aa: ASSFTGRGYT

v_call: TRBV7-9
j_call: TRBJ2-1
cdr3_aa: ASEDTLYNEQF

v_call: TRBV5-1
j_call: TRBJ2-3
cdr3_aa: ASSSQGAGTDTQY

v_call: TRBV20-1
j_call: TRBJ2-1
cdr3_aa: SARDWGTGGGNEQF

v_call: TRBV6-2/TRBV6-3
j_call: TRBJ2-1
cdr3_aa: ASSYDPSTGENEQF

v_call: TRBV19
j_call: TRBJ1-2
cdr3_aa: ASSFGAYGYT

v_call: TRBV5-1
j_call: TRBJ2-2
cdr3_aa: ASSLDRLAGAGELF

v_call: TRBV5-4
j_call: TRBJ2-2
cdr3_aa: ASSLYGGGAAGELF

v_call: TRBV5-1
j_call: TRBJ1-5
cdr3_aa: ASSSDGNSNQPQH

v_call: TRBV3-1
j_call: TRBJ2-1
cdr3_aa: ASSMGLNEQF

v_call: TRBV24-1
j_call: TRBJ2-1
cdr3_aa: ATGDATGGGNEQF

v_call: TRBV20-1
j_call: TRBJ2-3
cdr3_aa: SASTDRAGTDTQY

v_call: TRBV6-1
j_call: TRBJ1-1
cdr3_aa: ASRSREGVNTEAF

v_call: TRBV5-1
j_call: TRBJ1-1
cdr3_aa: ASSFGTGDWGTEAF

v_call: TRBV4-3
j_call: TRBJ2-3
cdr3_aa: ASSPLGTGKDTQY

v_call: TRBV9
j_call: TRBJ2-1
cdr3_aa: ASSTRGGYSEQF

v_call: TRBV7-9
j_call: TRBJ1-2
cdr3_aa: ASSLAGENLDGYT

v_call: TRBV20-1
j_call: TRBJ2-7
cdr3_aa: SASGGTYEQY

v_call: TRBV20-1
j_call: TRBJ1-4
cdr3_aa: SASPQTGTNEKLF

v_call: TRBV12-3/TRBV12-4
j_call: TRBJ2-7
cdr3_aa: ASSLQRGGAEEQY

v_call: TRBV5-5
j_call: TRBJ2-7
cdr3_aa: ASSQKTSGGVMNYEQY

v_call: TRBV11-2
j_call: TRBJ2-6
cdr3_aa: ASSLGLDPGANVLT